A single sample is the source of the 18 T cell receptor beta chains below, sequenced in a study of CD8 T cells in ankylosing spondylitis. TCRdb used MiXCR to reprocess the 5' RACE reads, holding one entry per CDR3 protein. The sample consists of 150,000 or so distinct CDR3 sequences, 9.8% of them appearing once. The material sequenced was blood, either unsorted or a sorted T cell fraction (not recorded which). These receptors originate from a female donor with ankylosing spondylitis or in good health (not recorded which).

V gene TRBV9 combines with J gene TRBJ2-7, with D possibly TRBD1 on 5 matching bases. The CDR3 extends over 13 amino acids. Germline-derived CDR1 and CDR2 are SGDLS and YYNGEE. The ends were cut back, 0 bases at V and 5 bases at J, with 9 bases in the middle. The CDR3 is CASSVGGRDEQYF. CDR3 DNA sequence: TGTGCCAGCAGCGTAGGGGGCAGAGACGAGCAGTACTTC.

The table lists this clonotype with many counts. The V call is TRBV4-2, the J call TRBJ2-1, with D possibly matching TRBD2 (7 bases). CDR3 size: 17 residues. Germline loops: CDR1 LGHNA, CDR2 YNFKEQ. The V gene lost 6 bases and the J gene lost 2 bases, with 20 bases spanning the gap. This CDR3 is CASRRDLQGGAYNEQFF. The CDR3 DNA sequence: TGTGCCAGCAGGCGCGACCTACAGGGAGGGGCCTACAATGAGCAGTTCTTC.

This clonotype was seen more than once but under ten times. The chain carries TRBV30 and TRBJ1-1, with D unclear. Trimming removed 0 bases from V and 5 bases from J, with 10 bases in between. Germline V gene sequence: CDR1 GTSNPN, CDR2 SVGIG (reference sequence). The CDR3 loop spans 13 amino acids. CDR3 sequence reads: CAWSVIGSTEAFF. The CDR3 DNA reads TGTGCCTGGAGTGTAATAGGGAGTACTGAAGCTTTCTTT.

The gene calls are TRBV13 and TRBJ2-5; TRBD1 matches at 7 bases. The junction had 5 bases not matched to a gene; V was cut back by 5 bases and J by 5 bases. This CDR3 has 13 amino acids. Germline loops: CDR1 PRHDT, CDR2 FYEKMQ (reference sequence). CDR3 residues: CASSRGTVETQYF. CDR3 DNA sequence: TGTGCCAGCAGCCGTGGGACAGTGGAGACCCAGTACTTC. Combining the CDR3 with reference TRBV13 and TRBJ2-5 gives the whole variable domain AAGVIQSPRHLIKEKRETATLKCYPIPRHDTVYWYQQGPGQDPQFLISFYEKMQSDKGSIPDRFSAQQFSDYHSELNMSSLELGDSALYFCASSRGTVETQYFGPGTRLLVL.

This clonotype was picked up a small number of times. The CDR3: CASSQGTGTSTDTQYF. CDR3 bases: TGCGCCAGCAGCCAAGGGACAGGGACCAGCACAGATACGCAGTATTTT. The chain combines TRBV4-3 with TRBJ2-3, with TRBD1 matching 8 bases. CDR1 is LGHNA, CDR2 YSLEER, per germline. V gave up 1 base and J gave up 0 bases; unmatched junction bases: 3. This CDR3 is 16 amino acids long.

The chain joins TRBV5-4 to TRBJ2-1; the match to TRBD2 covers 14 bases. The CDR3 sequence is 16 residues long. Germline assignment: CDR1 SGHNT and CDR2 YYREEE (reference sequence). The ends lost 4 bases at V and 10 bases at J; junction bases unmatched: 10. The CDR3 sequence is CASSQSTSGRAGEQFF. CDR3 in DNA: TGTGCCAGCAGCCAGTCGACTAGCGGGAGGGCAGGGGAGCAGTTCTTC.

The gene calls are TRBV4-3 and TRBJ2-7; 7 positions agree with TRBD2. Trimming at V came to 0 bases and at J to 2 bases, leaving 10 bases not matched to a gene. CDR1 and CDR2 (germline): LGHNA, YSLEER. This CDR3 spans 17 amino acids. This CDR3 reads CASSQERGGSPPYEQYF. The CDR3 DNA reads TGCGCCAGCAGCCAAGAAAGAGGCGGGAGTCCCCCCTACGAGCAGTACTTC.

The J gene is TRBJ2-7, the V gene TRBV15, with 9 bases aligning to TRBD1. Germline loops: CDR1 LNHNV, CDR2 YYDKDF (reference sequence). The CDR3 is 17 residues long. V dropped 5 bases and J dropped 5; count of bases not matched to a gene: 16. Here the CDR3 reads CATSGFGAGTGIDEQYF. The DNA of the CDR3 is TGTGCCACCAGCGGGTTTGGGGCCGGGACAGGGATCGACGAGCAGTACTTC.

There are many counts of this clonotype. This chain uses TRBV5-1 with TRBJ2-5; 7 nucleotides match TRBD2. The germline V gene encodes CDR1 SGHRS and CDR2 YFSETQ. The V segment lost 0 bases and the J segment 4 bases; nucleotides outside the gene matches: 6. CDR3 size: 15 residues. This CDR3 reads CASSLAGGKRETQYF. In DNA form, the CDR3 reads TGCGCCAGCAGCTTGGCCGGGGGGAAGCGAGAGACCCAGTACTTC.

The V call is TRBV20-1, the J call TRBJ2-5; 10 bases line up with TRBD2. The V and J ends lost 5 bases and 0 bases, in that order; junction bases with no gene match: 9. Germline V gives CDR1 DFQATT, CDR2 SNEGSKA (reference sequence). The CDR3 extends over 16 amino acids. The CDR3 loop reads CSASSGSSVYQETQYF. The CDR3 DNA reads as TGCAGTGCTTCTAGCGGGAGCTCCGTGTACCAAGAGACCCAGTACTTC.

This clonotype was picked up a small number of times. The chain links TRBV7-3 to TRBJ2-7; possibly TRBD1 for D (6 bases). The CDR3 consists of 12 residues. Germline V lookup: CDR1 SGHTA, CDR2 FQGTGA. Trimming pared 5 bases from V and 11 bases from J, leaving 16 bases between. CDR3 loop: CASSRNRDREYF. The CDR3 coding sequence is TGTGCCAGCAGCCGCAACAGGGATAGGGAGTACTTC.

This clonotype occurred a few times. The chain couples TRBV4-3 to TRBJ1-6, with D hard to call. CDR3 length: 16 residues. Trimming removed 2 bases from V and 9 bases from J, with 17 bases in between. The germline V gene has CDR1 LGHNA and CDR2 YSLEER. In DNA, the CDR3 is TGCGCCAGCAGCCAAATGACCGGCACCAATCTTTCACCCCTCCACTTT. Protein sequence: CASSQMTGTNLSPLHF.

The sample holds many counts of this clonotype. The genes are TRBV7-7 and TRBJ2-1; unclear D gene. Germline CDR1 reads SSHAT; CDR2 reads FNYEAQ (reference sequence). V lost 2 bases, J lost 7 bases, and 15 bases lay in between. The CDR3 contains 15 residues. The CDR3 loop is CASSLKFQKGNEQFF. CDR3 nucleotides: TGTGCCAGCAGCTTAAAGTTCCAAAAGGGAAATGAGCAGTTCTTC.

This clonotype was seen repeatedly, ten times or more. The V and J genes are TRBV27 and TRBJ2-1; 9 bases align to TRBD2. Germline values: CDR1 MNHEY, CDR2 SMNVEV (reference sequence). This CDR3 contains 16 residues. V gave up 0 bases and J gave up 6 bases; unmatched junction bases: 6. The CDR3 reads CASSLSLAGLINEQFF. DNA for the CDR3: TGTGCCAGCAGTTTATCTCTAGCGGGACTCATCAATGAGCAGTTCTTC.

The chain has TRBV28 and TRBJ2-7; 10 bases agree with TRBD1. V lost 4 bases and J lost 6; bases outside the gene matches: 3. This CDR3 contains 13 residues. Per germline, CDR1 MDHEN and CDR2 SYDVKM. The CDR3 region has the DNA TGTGCCAGCAGTTGGGACAGGGGAGGCGAGCAGTACTTC. It translates to CASSWDRGGEQYF.

The sample holds a few counts of this clonotype. The chain employs TRBV7-2 and TRBJ2-1; D possibly corresponds to TRBD2 (6 bases). CDR3 length: 14 residues. V dropped 2 bases and J dropped 8 bases, with 13 bases sitting between them. Germline loops: CDR1 SGHTA, CDR2 FQGNSA. For the CDR3, the DNA is TGTGCCAGCAGCTTAACGGGAGTGGGGCATGAGCAGTTCTTC. It is translated as CASSLTGVGHEQFF.

This clonotype was recorded many times. The rearrangement joins TRBV5-1 to TRBJ2-7; D tentatively reads TRBD1 or TRBD2 (5 bases each). Trimming pared 3 bases from V and 4 bases from J, leaving 17 bases between. In germline, CDR1 is SGHRS, CDR2 YFSETQ. CDR3 length: 15 amino acids. The CDR3 DNA is TGCGCCAGCAGCTCGGGACGGGACCTATTGTACGAGCAGTACTTC. Protein: CASSSGRDLLYEQYF.

The sample holds a few counts of this clonotype. This rearrangement joins TRBV6-2 or TRBV6-3 to TRBJ2-7, with D uncertain. V lost 2 bases and J lost 0, with 11 bases in between. Germline values: CDR1 MNHEY, CDR2 SVGEGT. This CDR3 contains 15 residues. CDR3 region: CASSYPWSSSYEQYF. The CDR3 DNA reads TGTGCCAGCAGTTACCCGTGGAGTAGCTCCTACGAGCAGTACTTC.